These 30 T cell receptor beta chains were sequenced from one sample in a study of tumor and adjacent non-tumor tissue in lung cancer. A modified ARM-PCR protocol with three rounds of nested PCR amplified TCRbeta. From the multiplex PCR reads, TCRdb called clonotypes with MiXCR, one entry per CDR3 protein. The sample contains some 84,000 distinct CDR3 sequences, more than 60% of which appear only once. No cell sorting was done before RNA was extracted from the tissue. The specimen was lung tumor tissue. These receptors were collected from a man aged 65-85 years with non-small cell lung cancer.

This clonotype occurred once. One junction end disagrees with the germline gene, perhaps due to a read error. This sequence joins TRBV6-6 and TRBJ2-1; D is perhaps TRBD2 (6 bases). The CDR3 covers 14 residues. Germline V gene lookup returns CDR1 MNHNY and CDR2 SVGAGI (reference sequence). The CDR3 loop reads CTSSRTNGNHEQFF. CDR3 nucleotide sequence: TGTACCAGCAGTAGGACTAACGGGAACCATGAGCAGTTCTTC.

The table lists this clonotype with a few counts. The junction departs from the called germline gene at one end, perhaps through a read error. The chain employs TRBV12-3 or TRBV12-4 and TRBJ1-5; no reliable D call. The CDR3 runs to 13 residues. Here the CDR3 reads CVSSPLGKAPQHF. The CDR3 bases are TGTGTCAGCAGTCCCCTAGGGAAGGCCCCCCAGCATTTT.

Worth noting for this clonotype: A single base separates this from a much larger clone, so it may be a read error. The chain has TRBV30 and TRBJ2-5, with D tentatively TRBD1 (6 bases). The CDR3 runs to 12 residues. Between the trimmed V and J ends, which lost 5 bases and 3 bases, there was a span of 10 bases. Per the germline V gene, CDR1 is GTSNPN and CDR2 is SVGIG (reference sequence). In DNA, the CDR3 is TGTGCCTGGGGACAGTGGAAAGAGACCCAGTACTTC. It is translated as CAWGQWKETQYF.

In regard to this clonotype: One end of the junction does not line up with germline, which may come from a read error. V and J are TRBV29-1 and TRBJ2-5; 9 nucleotides agree with TRBD1. This CDR3 has 13 amino acids. Germline V gives CDR1 SQVTM, CDR2 ANQGSEA. The CDR3 region is CSVADRGTETQKF. DNA for the CDR3: TGCAGCGTAGCGGACAGGGGAACGGAGACCCAGAAGTTC.

As regards this clonotype: This may be a read error, as it is one base from a much larger clone. The gene calls are TRBV6-2 or TRBV6-3 and TRBJ1-3; no clear D. The CDR3 is 12 amino acids. CDR1 is MNHEY, CDR2 SVGEGT, per germline. This chain's CDR3 is CASSSTGNIIYF. The CDR3 DNA follows: TGTGCCAGCAGCTCCACTGGAAACATCATATATTTT.

This clonotype was seen a handful of times. A much more abundant neighbour one base away suggests this may be a read error. The chain is built from TRBV28 and TRBJ1-3; D possibly corresponds to TRBD1 (5 bases). The V end lost 2 bases, the J end lost 0 bases, and 5 bases lay between the germline ends. CDR3 length: 14 residues. Germline loops: CDR1 MDHEN, CDR2 SYDVKM. CDR3 in amino acids: CASSLDSSGNTIYF. The CDR3 DNA reads TGTGCCAGCAGTTTAGACAGCTCTGGAAACACCATATATTTT.

Regarding this clonotype: A much larger clone differs from this one at a single base, so this may be a read error. V usage is TRBV20-1 and J usage is TRBJ1-5; D uncertain. Germline values: CDR1 DFQATT, CDR2 SNEGSKA (reference sequence). This CDR3 is 13 amino acids long. The CDR3 DNA reads as TGCAGAGCGAATGTGATAGGCAATCAGCCCCAGCATTTT. As protein: CRANVIGNQPQHF.

In the case of this clonotype: A clone one base away is much larger, so this may be a read error. The V gene is TRBV5-6, the J gene TRBJ1-6; D is uncertain. Trimming removed 6 bases at V and 8 bases at J, with 21 bases between. The CDR3 loop spans 16 amino acids. Germline assignment: CDR1 SGHDT and CDR2 YYEEEE. The CDR3 region has the DNA TGTGCCAGCAACATCCGGGCCAATAATATGGATTCACCCCTCCACTTT. Protein: CASNIRANNMDSPLHF. The full variable domain, in which reference TRBV5-6 and TRBJ1-6 provide the parts outside the CDR3, is DAGVTQSPTHLIKTRGQQVTLRCSPKSGHDTVSWYQQALGQGPQFIFQYYEEEERQRGNFPDRFSGHQFPNYSSELNVNALLLGDSALYLCASNIRANNMDSPLHFGNGTRLTVT.

A note on this clonotype: This could be a read error, since a much larger clone is one nucleotide away. This chain joins TRBV21-1 and TRBJ2-5; the table's D call of TRBD2 was not tested on the DNA. TRBV21-1 is an annotated pseudogene. CDR3 length: 15 amino acids. This CDR3 is CASSKGEQPQETHYF. The CDR3 DNA sequence: TGTGCCAGCAGCAAAGGGGAGCAGCCCCAAGAGACCCATTACTTC.

Of note for this clonotype: No conserved phenylalanine or tryptophan ends this CDR3, so it is likely a read error. This sequence joins TRBV11-1 and TRBJ2-7; D is unclear. Per the germline V gene, CDR1 is SGHAT and CDR2 is FQDESV (reference sequence). V was shortened by 4 bases and J by 3 bases, with 10 bases between the two germline ends. The CDR3 spans 13 residues. CDR3 nucleotides: TGTGCCAGCAGCTCCCGTCGGAACTACGAGCAGTACCTC. It codes for CASSSRRNYEQYL.

The CDR3 nucleotides read TGCGCCAGCAGCTCCAACCAGGGGCCCCAGCATTTT. Its protein product is CASSSNQGPQHF. V is TRBV5-1 and J is TRBJ1-5, with a possible D match to TRBD1 (5 bases). Germline loops: CDR1 SGHRS, CDR2 YFSETQ. With 3 bases removed from V and 9 bases from J, the gap between germline ends came to 10 bases. There are 12 residues in the CDR3.

Worth noting for this clonotype: A much bigger clone sits one base away, suggesting this may be a read error. The V call is TRBV28, the J call TRBJ2-7; D perhaps matches TRBD1 (6 bases). This CDR3 contains 15 residues. Per germline, CDR1 MDHEN and CDR2 SYDVKM. Deletions cut 5 bases from V and 5 bases from J, with 19 bases between. Written as DNA, the CDR3 is TGTGCCAGCAGTAAAGGGGGACATGGGATGGACGAGCAGTACTTC. Its protein is CASSKGGHGMDEQYF.

As for this clonotype: One end of the junction varies from germline; a read error may be responsible. This rearrangement joins TRBV29-1 to TRBJ2-5, with D possibly called TRBD1 or TRBD2 (6 bases each). This CDR3 has 15 amino acids. CDR1 is SQVTM, CDR2 ANQGSEA, per germline. The CDR3 region has the DNA TGCAGCGGTGAAGATAGGAGGGGGAATTGGGAGACCCAGTACTTC. Translating gives CSGEDRRGNWETQYF.

This clonotype was found a few times. An end of the junction differs from the germline gene, which may be a read error. The CDR3 here is CVSSQDLRVNQPQHF. The CDR3 coding sequence is TGTGTCAGCAGCCAAGATCTGAGGGTCAATCAACCCCAGCATTTT. V and J are TRBV4-2 and TRBJ1-5; D gene ambiguous. The germline CDR1 and CDR2 sequences are LGHNA and YNFKEQ. The CDR3 has 15 amino acids.

For this clonotype: A read error may be the cause here, since a much bigger clone is one base away. V usage is TRBV13 and J usage is TRBJ2-1, with TRBD1 identical over 10 bases. There are 13 residues in the CDR3. Per the germline V gene, CDR1 is PRHDT and CDR2 is FYEKMQ (reference sequence). The CDR3 here is CVSSSDRGNEQFF. CDR3 sequence (DNA): TGTGTCAGCAGCTCGGACAGGGGGAATGAGCAGTTCTTC.

This clonotype was seen at least ten times. This chain joins TRBV4-2 and TRBJ2-1; 8 nucleotides agree with TRBD2. Trimming removed 1 base from V and 6 bases from J; junction bases left unmatched: 2. Germline V gene sequence: CDR1 LGHNA, CDR2 YNFKEQ. CDR3 length equals 14 residues. The CDR3 spells CASSQGLASNEQFF. The CDR3 DNA sequence: TGTGCCAGCAGCCAAGGACTAGCGAGCAATGAGCAGTTCTTC.

This chain links TRBV6-5 with TRBJ1-1; TRBD1 matches 7 bases. CDR1 MNHEY and CDR2 SVGAGI come from the germline V gene. CDR3 length: 12 amino acids. The CDR3 spells CVSSYRGTEAFF. The CDR3 nucleotides are TGTGTTAGCAGTTACAGGGGCACTGAAGCTTTCTTT.

In this sample, this clonotype turned up a few times. The chain is built from TRBV28 and TRBJ1-4; 11 bases match TRBD1. This CDR3 contains 17 residues. Trimming at V came to 4 bases and at J to 4 bases, leaving 8 bases not matched to a gene. CDR1 is MDHEN and CDR2 is SYDVKM in the germline V gene. CDR3 in amino acids: CASSSPGQGVYNEKLFF. CDR3 sequence (DNA): TGTGCCAGCAGTTCCCCGGGACAGGGGGTCTATAATGAAAAACTGTTTTTT.

This sequence joins TRBV7-9 and TRBJ2-1, with D possibly TRBD2 on 7 matching bases. CDR1 and CDR2 from the germline V gene are SEHNR and FQNEAQ (reference sequence). The CDR3 loop spans 15 amino acids. V was trimmed by 7 bases and J by 0 bases, leaving 13 bases between them. CDR3 in amino acids: CASTGGGASYNEQFF. The CDR3 DNA follows: TGTGCCAGCACCGGAGGGGGGGCCTCCTACAATGAGCAGTTCTTC.

In the case of this clonotype: At one boundary the junction diverges from the germline segment, which might be a read error. The V and J genes are TRBV30 and TRBJ1-6; TRBD1 aligns across 9 bases. CDR1 is GTSNPN, CDR2 SVGIG, per germline (reference sequence). The CDR3 has 14 residues. This CDR3 is CASTPGTGFSTLHF. The CDR3 DNA follows: TGCGCCAGCACTCCCGGGACAGGGTTCTCAACCCTCCACTTT.

About this clonotype: Compared with germline, one end of the junction differs, possibly owing to a read error. The chain links TRBV12-3 or TRBV12-4 to TRBJ2-7, with D perhaps assigned TRBD1 or TRBD2 (5 bases each). The CDR3 has 15 amino acids. The CDR3 protein is CASSPGTVSSYEQYF. CDR3 nucleotide sequence: TGTGCCAGCAGTCCAGGGACCGTGAGCTCCTACGAGCAGTACTTT.

Only a few counts were recorded for this clonotype. This may stem from a read error, because a much larger clone lies one nucleotide away. The chain couples TRBV29-1 to TRBJ1-5; D is ambiguous. The CDR3 length is 12 residues. Germline assignment: CDR1 SQVTM and CDR2 ANQGSEA. CDR3 residues: CSVVDGYQSQHF. The CDR3 DNA is TGCAGCGTAGTCGACGGATATCAGTCCCAGCATTTT.

In this sample, this clonotype turned up many times. V is TRBV6-5 and J is TRBJ2-7; 7 nucleotides match TRBD1. V shed 6 bases and J 1 base; nucleotides not matched to a gene: 6. The CDR3 sequence is 14 residues long. CDR1 is MNHEY, CDR2 SVGAGI, per germline. CDR3 sequence (DNA): TGTGCCAGCAGGTCGGGACAGCGATCCTACGAGCAGTACTTC. Its translation is CASRSGQRSYEQYF.

There are a few counts of this clonotype. The junction shows a germline mismatch at one end, possibly a read error. The chain joins TRBV4-1 to TRBJ2-7; D is perhaps TRBD1 or TRBD2 (5 bases each). The CDR3 consists of 15 residues. The V gene's germline CDR1 is MGHRA and CDR2 YSYEKL. As DNA, the CDR3 is TGTGCCAGCAGCCAAAGGGGCAGGGAGCCCTACGAGCAGTACTTC. Protein sequence: CASSQRGREPYEQYF.

A word on this clonotype: A much larger clone is a single base away; this may be a read error. This rearrangement joins TRBV6-5 to TRBJ1-2; the match to TRBD1 covers 9 bases. CDR3 length: 14 residues. Germline CDR1 is MNHEY and CDR2 is SVGAGI. The CDR3 DNA sequence: TGTGACAGCAGTCGTCGGGACAGGGAGAGAGGCTACACCTTC. Its protein product is CDSSRRDRERGYTF.

In the case of this clonotype: One end of the junction is discordant with germline, which a read error may explain. The chain employs TRBV4-1 and TRBJ1-5, with 9 bases identical to TRBD1. The CDR3 loop spans 15 amino acids. Germline CDR1 and CDR2: MGHRA and YSYEKL. The CDR3 DNA follows: TGCGTCAGTAGCCGGACAGGGGACTTCAATCAGCTCCAGCATTTT. Translated: CVSSRTGDFNQLQHF.

This clonotype occurred many times. V and J are TRBV20-1 and TRBJ1-2; 8 bases agree with TRBD1. The CDR3 has 13 amino acids. The V and J ends lost 4 bases and 4 bases, in that order; junction bases with no gene match: 5. Per germline, CDR1 DFQATT and CDR2 SNEGSKA (reference sequence). The CDR3, as DNA: TGCAGTGCTACCCAGGGGGCTGGCTATGGCTACACCTTC. Protein sequence: CSATQGAGYGYTF.

This clonotype came up once. This sequence may be a read error, since a much larger clone differs from it by one base. The chain recombines TRBV30 with TRBJ1-1; D call uncertain. Germline-derived CDR1 and CDR2 are GTSNPN and SVGIG (reference sequence). V shed 4 bases and J shed 3 bases, with 24 bases lying between them. The CDR3 runs to 17 residues. The CDR3: CAWTTLGWDQRDTEAFF. The CDR3 DNA reads TGTGCCTGGACCACCCTGGGGTGGGATCAACGGGACACTGAAGCTTTCTTT.

Points on this clonotype: Mismatch with germline at one junction end may stem from a read error. In nucleotides, the CDR3 is TGTGTCAGCAGTTACCAGTGGGCCACTGAAGCTTCCTTT. Its protein is CVSSYQWATEASF. The chain is built from TRBV6-5 and TRBJ1-1; the D is unclear. CDR1 is MNHEY, CDR2 SVGAGI, per germline. The CDR3 length is 13 residues.

A word on this clonotype: This clone may be a read error of a much larger clone one base away. V and J are TRBV20-1 and TRBJ2-1, with 8 bases fitting TRBD2. The CDR3 runs 17 residues. J gave up 0 bases and V 3 bases, and 10 bases lay outside the gene matches. Per germline, CDR1 DFQATT and CDR2 SNEGSKA (reference sequence). The CDR3 region is CSARGVAGRASYNEQFF. The DNA of the CDR3 is TGCAGTGCTAGGGGAGTAGCGGGACGCGCCTCCTACAATGAGCAGTTCTTC.